This TCR beta chain was captured by sequencing in a study of Ad26.COV2.S vaccination and SARS-CoV-2 variants. Study-wide results and limits: While placebo recipients had lower spike-specific TCR breadth, vaccine recipients had more.

This CDR3 spans 13 amino acids. The germline gives CDR1 WNHNN, CDR2 SYGVQD (reference sequence). Trimming took 7 bases from V and 5 from J; bases not matched to a gene: 6. This clone was found a few times. Its antigen is unknown. The table came from immunoSEQ multiplex PCR; TCRdb's copy has only in-frame clones and leaves some out. The table includes over 110,000 clones, about nine tenths detected once. The gene calls are TRBV10-1 and TRBJ2-5, with TRBD1 identical over 8 bases. The sample consisted of peripheral blood, taken after recovery from COVID-19. This TCR was sampled from a human donor who had recovered from COVID-19. The CDR3 loop reads CASIRTGWETQYF. The CDR3, as DNA: TGCGCCAGCATACGGACAGGGTGGGAGACCCAGTACTTC.